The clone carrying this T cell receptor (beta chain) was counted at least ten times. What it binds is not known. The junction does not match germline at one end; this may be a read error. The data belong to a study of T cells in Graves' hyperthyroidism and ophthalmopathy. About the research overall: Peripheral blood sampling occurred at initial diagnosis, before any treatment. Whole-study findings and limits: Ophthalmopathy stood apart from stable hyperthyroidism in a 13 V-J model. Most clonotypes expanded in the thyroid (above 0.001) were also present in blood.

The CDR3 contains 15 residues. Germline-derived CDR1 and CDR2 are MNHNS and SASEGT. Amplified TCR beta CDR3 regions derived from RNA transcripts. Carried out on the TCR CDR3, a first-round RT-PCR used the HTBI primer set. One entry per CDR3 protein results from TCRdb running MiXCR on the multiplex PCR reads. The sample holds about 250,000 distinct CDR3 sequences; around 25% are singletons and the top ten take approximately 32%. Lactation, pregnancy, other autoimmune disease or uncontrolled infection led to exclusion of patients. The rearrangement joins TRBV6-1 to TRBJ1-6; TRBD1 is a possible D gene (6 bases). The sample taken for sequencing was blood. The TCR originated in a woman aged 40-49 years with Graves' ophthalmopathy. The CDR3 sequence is CASRDSFSYNSPPHF. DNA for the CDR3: TGTGCCAGCAGGGACAGCTTCTCCTATAATTCACCCCCCCACTTT.